Below, one T cell receptor beta chain is given with its context. These data come from a study of cytomegalovirus exposure and HLA in healthy donors. The study ran its PCR with 60 Vbeta and 13 Jbeta primers. Measured with immunoSEQ multiplex PCR; TCRdb has only the in-frame clones, and not every one. Its listing shows about 200,000 clones. With 4 bases removed from V and 5 bases from J, the gap between germline ends came to 20 bases. The CDR3 is 16 amino acids. Germline assignment: CDR1 SGHDT and CDR2 YYEEEE. The TCR sequence derives from a woman in her thirties in good health and CMV-seropositive. This chain connects TRBV5-6 to TRBJ2-3, with a weak D call TRBD2 (7 bases). Sequencing was performed on PBMCs. The CDR3 loop is CASSATGGGRGDTQYF. For the CDR3, the DNA is TGTGCCAGCAGCGCGACTGGGGGGGGCCGGGGAGATACGCAGTATTTT. Complete variable domain (other parts from reference TRBV5-6 and TRBJ2-3): DAGVTQSPTHLIKTRGQQVTLRCSPKSGHDTVSWYQQALGQGPQFIFQYYEEEERQRGNFPDRFSGHQFPNYSSELNVNALLLGDSALYLCASSATGGGRGDTQYFGPGTRLTVL.